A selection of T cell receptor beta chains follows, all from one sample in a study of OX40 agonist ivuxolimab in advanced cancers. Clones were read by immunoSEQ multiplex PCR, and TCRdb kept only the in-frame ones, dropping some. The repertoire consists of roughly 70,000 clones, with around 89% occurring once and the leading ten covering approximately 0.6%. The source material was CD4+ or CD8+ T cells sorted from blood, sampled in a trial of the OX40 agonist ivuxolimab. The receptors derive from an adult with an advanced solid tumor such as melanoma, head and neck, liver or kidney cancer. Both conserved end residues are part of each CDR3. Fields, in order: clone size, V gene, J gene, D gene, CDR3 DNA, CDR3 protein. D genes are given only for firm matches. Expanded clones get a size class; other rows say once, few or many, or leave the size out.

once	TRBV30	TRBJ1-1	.	TGTGCCTCGATACAGGGTATAACGGTGAACACTGAAGCTTTCTTT	CASIQGITVNTEAFF
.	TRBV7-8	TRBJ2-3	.	TGTGCCAGCAGCGCTCAGTCGGGGTTCACAGATACGCAGTATTTT	CASSAQSGFTDTQYF
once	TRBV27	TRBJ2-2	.	TGTGCCAGCAGCCGCCGGACTCCCCGCAACACCGGGGAGCTGTTTTTT	CASSRRTPRNTGELFF
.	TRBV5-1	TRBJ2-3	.	TGCGCCAGCAGCTTGGAGGGACGAAACACAGATACGCAGTATTTT	CASSLEGRNTDTQYF
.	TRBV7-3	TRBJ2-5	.	TGTGCCAGCAGCTTCGGGGCAGCAGAGACCCAGTACTTC	CASSFGAAETQYF
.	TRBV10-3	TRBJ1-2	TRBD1	TGTGCCATCAGACCCGACAGGGGGGGCTACACCTTC	CAIRPDRGGYTF
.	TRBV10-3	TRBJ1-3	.	TGTGCCATCTACGACCGAGGGATCGCTGGAAACACCATATATTTT	CAIYDRGIAGNTIYF
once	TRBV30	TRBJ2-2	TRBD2	TGTGCCTGGAGTGGGGGGGGACGGACCGGGGAGCTGTTTTTT	CAWSGGGRTGELFF
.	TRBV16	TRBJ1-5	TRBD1	TGTGCCAGCAGCCAAACACAGGGGTTGAGCAATCAGCCCCAGCATTTT	CASSQTQGLSNQPQHF
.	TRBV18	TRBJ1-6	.	TGTGCCAGCTCACCGGTCAAAACGGATTCACCCCTCCACTTT	CASSPVKTDSPLHF
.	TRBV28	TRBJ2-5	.	TGTGCCAGCAGTTCGGTAGAAGAGACCCAGTACTTC	CASSSVEETQYF
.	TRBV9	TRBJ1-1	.	TGTGCCAGCAGCGTAGAAGGGAACACTGAAGCTTTCTTT	CASSVEGNTEAFF
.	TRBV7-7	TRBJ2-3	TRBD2	TGTGCTAGCAGCCCATCGGGGGGACGCACAGATACGCAGTATTTT	CASSPSGGRTDTQYF
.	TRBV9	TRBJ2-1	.	TGTGCCAGCAGCCGACTAGACAGCGACAATGAGCAGTTCTTC	CASSRLDSDNEQFF
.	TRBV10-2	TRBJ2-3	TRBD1	TGCGCCAGCAGGTCCGGGACAGGGGGCCCAGATACGCAGTATTTT	CASRSGTGGPDTQYF
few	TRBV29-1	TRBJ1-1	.	TGCAGCGGTAAAACAGGGTACACTGAAGCTTTCTTT	CSGKTGYTEAFF
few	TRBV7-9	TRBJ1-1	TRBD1	TGTGCCAGCAGCTTAGGCCAGGGGGAGGGTGAAGCTTTCTTT	CASSLGQGEGEAFF
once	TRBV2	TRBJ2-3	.	TGTGCCAGCAGTAGGGCCACAGATACGCAGTATTTT	CASSRATDTQYF
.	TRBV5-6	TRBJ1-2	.	TGTGCCAGCTACCCAATAGGGGAGATAGATGGCTACACCTTC	CASYPIGEIDGYTF
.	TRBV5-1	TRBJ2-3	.	TGCGCCAGCAGCTTGGTGGCAGGCACAGATACGCAGTATTTT	CASSLVAGTDTQYF
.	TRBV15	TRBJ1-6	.	TGTGCCACCAGCAGAGGAAGGGAATCCCCCCTCCACTTT	CATSRGRESPLHF
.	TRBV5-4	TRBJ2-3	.	TGTGCCAGCAGCCGGGACTCCTTGTTCACAGATACGCAGTATTTT	CASSRDSLFTDTQYF
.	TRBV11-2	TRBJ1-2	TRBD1	TGTGCCAGCAGCCGTCGACAGGGGCAAAGTGATGGCTACACCTTC	CASSRRQGQSDGYTF
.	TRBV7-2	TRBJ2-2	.	TGTGCCAGCAGCTCCGTTACCGGGGAGCTGTTTTTT	CASSSVTGELFF
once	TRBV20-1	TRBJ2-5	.	TGCAGTGCAGGGACCAAAGAGACCCAGTACTTC	CSAGTKETQYF
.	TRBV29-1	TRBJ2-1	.	TGCAGCGTTGAAGATAATAGGGCGGGGCAATACAATGAGCAGTTCTTC	CSVEDNRAGQYNEQFF
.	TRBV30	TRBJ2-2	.	TGTGCCTGGAGTACAGGGATCGCCGGGGAGCTGTTTTTT	CAWSTGIAGELFF
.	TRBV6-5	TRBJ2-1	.	TGTGCCAGCAGTTACTGGGGCTCCTCCAATGAGCAGTTCTTC	CASSYWGSSNEQFF
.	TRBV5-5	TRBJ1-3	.	TGTGCCAGCAGCCCGACGGACAGCAACTCTGGAAACACCATATATTTT	CASSPTDSNSGNTIYF
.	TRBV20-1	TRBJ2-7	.	TGCAGTGTCCACCGGAGCTACGAGCAGTACTTC	CSVHRSYEQYF
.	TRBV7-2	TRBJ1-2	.	TGTGCCAGCAGCCCGTCACAGGGTTCGGGGGGCTACACCTTC	CASSPSQGSGGYTF
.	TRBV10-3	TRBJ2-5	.	TGTGCCATCAGTGGATCAACCGGGACAAAGTACCAAGAGACCCAGTACTTC	CAISGSTGTKYQETQYF
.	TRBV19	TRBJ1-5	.	TGTGCCAGTAGTATAGATCCCCAGAATCAGCCCCAGCATTTT	CASSIDPQNQPQHF
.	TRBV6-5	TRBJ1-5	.	TGTGCCAGCAGTTACGCCAGGGGAGGTCAGCCCCAGCATTTT	CASSYARGGQPQHF
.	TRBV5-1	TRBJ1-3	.	TGCGCCAGCAGCTTGGATTCAGGCTATGGAAACACCATATATTTT	CASSLDSGYGNTIYF
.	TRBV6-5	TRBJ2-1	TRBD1	TGTGCCAGCAGTGTACGGGACAGAGAGGCGTTCTTC	CASSVRDREAFF
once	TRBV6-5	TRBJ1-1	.	TGTGCCAGCCGCAGGCCTTCTTTGATGAACACTGAAGCTTTCTTT	CASRRPSLMNTEAFF
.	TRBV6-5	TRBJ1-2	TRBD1	TGTGCCAGCAGTAGACAGGGGGCGGTGGGGGGCGGCTACACCTTC	CASSRQGAVGGGYTF
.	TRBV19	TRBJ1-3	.	TGTGCCACCAAGGAGGAGAGAAATGGAAACACCATATATTTT	CATKEERNGNTIYF
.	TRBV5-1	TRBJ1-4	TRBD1	TGCGCCAGCAGCGGAGGGACAGGGTTTGGGAAACTGTTTTTT	CASSGGTGFGKLFF
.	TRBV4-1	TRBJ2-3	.	TGCGCCAGCAGCCAGGGGGGCCTGTCCACAGATACGCAGTATTTT	CASSQGGLSTDTQYF
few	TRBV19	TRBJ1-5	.	TGTGCCAGTAGTCCATATAGCAATCAGCCCCAGCATTTT	CASSPYSNQPQHF
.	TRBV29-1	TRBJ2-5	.	TGCAGCGTTGATGGTGCTCGGGAGACCCAGTACTTC	CSVDGARETQYF
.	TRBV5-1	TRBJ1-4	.	TGCGCCAGCAGCTATTCGACAGGCGTTAATGAAAAACTGTTTTTT	CASSYSTGVNEKLFF
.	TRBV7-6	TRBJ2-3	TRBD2	TGTGCCAGCAGCTTAGTGGTAGCGGGGGGCTCGAGTGCTAGCACAGATACGCAGTATTTT	CASSLVVAGGSSASTDTQYF
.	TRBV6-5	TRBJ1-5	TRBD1	TGTGCCAGCAGACAGGGGACAGGGGGTGATCAGCCCCAGCATTTT	CASRQGTGGDQPQHF
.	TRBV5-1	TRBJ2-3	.	TGCGCCAGCAGCCATTTGGGGGCGGGCACAGATACGCAGTATTTT	CASSHLGAGTDTQYF
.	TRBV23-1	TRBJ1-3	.	TGCGCCAGCAGTCAATCCCATGGGGAGGTGGGAAACACCATATATTTT	CASSQSHGEVGNTIYF
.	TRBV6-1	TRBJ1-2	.	TGTGCCAGCAGTGAAATCGGGGCTAACTATGGCTACATCTTC	CASSEIGANYGYIF